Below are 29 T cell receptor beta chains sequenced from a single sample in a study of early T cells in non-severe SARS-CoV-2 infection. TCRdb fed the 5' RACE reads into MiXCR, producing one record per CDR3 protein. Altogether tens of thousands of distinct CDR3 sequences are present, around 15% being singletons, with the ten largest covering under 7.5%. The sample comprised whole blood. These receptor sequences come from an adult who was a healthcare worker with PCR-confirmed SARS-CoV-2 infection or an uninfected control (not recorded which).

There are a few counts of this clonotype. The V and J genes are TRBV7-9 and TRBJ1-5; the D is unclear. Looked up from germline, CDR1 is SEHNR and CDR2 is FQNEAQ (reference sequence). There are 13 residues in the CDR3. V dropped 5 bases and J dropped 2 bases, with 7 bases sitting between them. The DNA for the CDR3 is TGTGCCAGCAGCCCGTCCGGCAATCAGCCCCAGCATTTT. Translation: CASSPSGNQPQHF.

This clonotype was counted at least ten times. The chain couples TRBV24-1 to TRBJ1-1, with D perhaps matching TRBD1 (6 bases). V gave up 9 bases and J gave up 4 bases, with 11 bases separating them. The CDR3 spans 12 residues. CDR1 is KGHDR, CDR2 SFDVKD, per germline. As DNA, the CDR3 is TGTGCCACCGGACAGAAGCCCACTGAAGCTTTCTTT. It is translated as CATGQKPTEAFF.

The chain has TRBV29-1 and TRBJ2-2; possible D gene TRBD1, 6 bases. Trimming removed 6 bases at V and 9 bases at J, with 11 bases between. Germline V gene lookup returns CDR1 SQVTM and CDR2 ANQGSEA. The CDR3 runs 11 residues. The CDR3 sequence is CSVPQGRELFF. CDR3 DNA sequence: TGCAGCGTCCCTCAGGGGAGGGAGCTGTTTTTT.

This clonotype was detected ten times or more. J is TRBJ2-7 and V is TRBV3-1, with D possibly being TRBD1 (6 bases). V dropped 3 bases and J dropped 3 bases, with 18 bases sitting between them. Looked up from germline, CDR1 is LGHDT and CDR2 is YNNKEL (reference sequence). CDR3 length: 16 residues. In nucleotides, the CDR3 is TGTGCCAGCAGCCAGGCTCCAGGGGTTTCGAGCTACGAGCAGTACTTC. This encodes CASSQAPGVSSYEQYF.

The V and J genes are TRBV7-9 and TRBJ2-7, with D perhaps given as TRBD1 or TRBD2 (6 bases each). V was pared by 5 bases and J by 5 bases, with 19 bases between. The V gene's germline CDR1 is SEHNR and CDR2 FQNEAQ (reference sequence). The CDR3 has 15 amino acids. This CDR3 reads CASSHHREVLDEQYF. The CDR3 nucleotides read TGTGCCAGCAGCCATCACAGGGAGGTGTTGGACGAGCAGTACTTC.

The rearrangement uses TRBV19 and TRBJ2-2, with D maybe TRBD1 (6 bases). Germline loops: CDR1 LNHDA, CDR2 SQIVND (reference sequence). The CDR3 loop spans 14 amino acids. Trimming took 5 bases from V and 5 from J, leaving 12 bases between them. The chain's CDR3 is CASSVDRLTGELFF. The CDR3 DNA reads TGTGCCAGTAGTGTCGACAGGCTTACCGGGGAGCTGTTTTTT.

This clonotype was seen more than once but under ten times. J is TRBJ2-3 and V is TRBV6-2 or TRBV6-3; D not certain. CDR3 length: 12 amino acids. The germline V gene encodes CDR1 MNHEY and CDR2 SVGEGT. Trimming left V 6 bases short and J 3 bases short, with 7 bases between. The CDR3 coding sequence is TGTGCCAGCAGCCATAGAACAGATACGCAGTATTTT. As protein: CASSHRTDTQYF.

In nucleotides, the CDR3 is TGTGCCAGCAGCTTAGGCGGAGGGTCTAATTCACCCCTCCACTTT. Protein product: CASSLGGGSNSPLHF. The chain links TRBV7-9 to TRBJ1-6; D gene ambiguous. There are 15 residues in the CDR3. Germline CDR1 SEHNR, CDR2 FQNEAQ (reference sequence). V lost 1 base, J lost 6 bases, and 10 bases lay in between.

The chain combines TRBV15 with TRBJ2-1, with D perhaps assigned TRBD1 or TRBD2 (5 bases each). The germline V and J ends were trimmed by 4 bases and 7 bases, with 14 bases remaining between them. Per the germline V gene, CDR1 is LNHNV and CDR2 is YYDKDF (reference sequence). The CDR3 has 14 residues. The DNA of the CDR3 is TGTGCCACCAGCAATGGGGGTTTTGGGAATGAGCAGTTCTTC. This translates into CATSNGGFGNEQFF.

This CDR3 is CASSSGVTGLEQYF. The DNA of the CDR3 is TGCGCCAGCAGCTCAGGGGTAACAGGGCTCGAGCAGTACTTC. The gene calls are TRBV5-1 and TRBJ2-7; TRBD1 is a possible D gene (6 bases). CDR3 length equals 14 residues. Per germline, CDR1 SGHRS and CDR2 YFSETQ. The V end was cut by 3 bases, the J end by 6 bases, with 16 bases between.

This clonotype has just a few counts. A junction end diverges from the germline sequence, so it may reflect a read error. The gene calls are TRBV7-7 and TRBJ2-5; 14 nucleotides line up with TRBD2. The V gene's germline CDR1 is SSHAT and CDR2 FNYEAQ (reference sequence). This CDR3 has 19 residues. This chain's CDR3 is CASSLLPEGLAGVQETQYF. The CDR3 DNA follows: TGTGCTAGCAGCCTTCTCCCCGAGGGACTAGCGGGGGTTCAAGAGACCCAGTACTTC.

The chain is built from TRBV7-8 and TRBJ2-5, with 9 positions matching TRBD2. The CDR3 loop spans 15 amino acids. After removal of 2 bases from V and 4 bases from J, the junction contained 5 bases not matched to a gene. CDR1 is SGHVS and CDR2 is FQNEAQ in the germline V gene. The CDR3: CASSLMAGGRETQYF. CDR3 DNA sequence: TGTGCCAGCAGCTTAATGGCGGGGGGGCGAGAGACCCAGTACTTC.

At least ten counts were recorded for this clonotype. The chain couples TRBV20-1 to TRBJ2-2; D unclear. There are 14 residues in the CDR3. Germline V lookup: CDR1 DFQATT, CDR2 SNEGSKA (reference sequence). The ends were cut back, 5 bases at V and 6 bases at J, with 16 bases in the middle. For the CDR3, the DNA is TGCAGTGCTCCCTACTCCGCGAAACCCGGGGAGCTGTTTTTT. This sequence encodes CSAPYSAKPGELFF.

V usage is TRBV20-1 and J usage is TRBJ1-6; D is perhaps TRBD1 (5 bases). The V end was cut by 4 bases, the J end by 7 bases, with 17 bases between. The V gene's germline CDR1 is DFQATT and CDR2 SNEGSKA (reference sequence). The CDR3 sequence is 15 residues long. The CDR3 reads CSATDGTLRNSPLHF. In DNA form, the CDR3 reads TGCAGTGCTACCGACGGGACTCTGAGGAATTCACCCCTCCACTTT.

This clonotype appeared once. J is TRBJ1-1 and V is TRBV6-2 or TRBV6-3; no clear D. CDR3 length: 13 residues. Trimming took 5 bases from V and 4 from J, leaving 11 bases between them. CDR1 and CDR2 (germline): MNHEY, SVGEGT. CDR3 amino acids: CASSGVFGTEAFF. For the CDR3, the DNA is TGTGCCAGCAGTGGGGTTTTCGGCACTGAAGCTTTCTTT.

The CDR3, as DNA: TGCAGTGCTAGTGATGCGGGGGTTGGGACTGAAGCTTTCTTT. Translation gives CSASDAGVGTEAFF. V and J are TRBV20-1 and TRBJ1-1; TRBD1 is a possible D gene (5 bases). V dropped 3 bases and J dropped 5 bases, with 16 bases sitting between them. The CDR3 is made up of 14 amino acids. Germline V lookup: CDR1 DFQATT, CDR2 SNEGSKA (reference sequence).

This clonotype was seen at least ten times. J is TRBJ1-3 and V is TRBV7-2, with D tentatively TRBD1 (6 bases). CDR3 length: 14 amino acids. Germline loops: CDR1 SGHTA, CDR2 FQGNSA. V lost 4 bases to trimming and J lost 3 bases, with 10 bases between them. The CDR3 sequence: CASSSGTSGNTIYF. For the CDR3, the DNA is TGTGCCAGCAGCTCCGGGACAAGTGGAAACACCATATATTTT.

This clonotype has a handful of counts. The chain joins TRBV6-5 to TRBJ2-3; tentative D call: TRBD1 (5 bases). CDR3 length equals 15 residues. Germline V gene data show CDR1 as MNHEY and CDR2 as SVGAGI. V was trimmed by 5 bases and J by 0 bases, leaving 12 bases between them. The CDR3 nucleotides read TGTGCCAGCAGTCCTCGACAGACTAGCACAGATACGCAGTATTTT. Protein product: CASSPRQTSTDTQYF.

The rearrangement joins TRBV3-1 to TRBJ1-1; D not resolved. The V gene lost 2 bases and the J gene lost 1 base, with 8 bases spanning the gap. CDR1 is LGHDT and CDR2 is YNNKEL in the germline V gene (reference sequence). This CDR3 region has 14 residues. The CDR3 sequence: CASSQSPENTEAFF. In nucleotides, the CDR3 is TGTGCCAGCAGCCAATCGCCGGAGAACACTGAAGCTTTCTTT. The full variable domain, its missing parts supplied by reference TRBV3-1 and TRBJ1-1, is DTAVSQTPKYLVTQMGNDKSIKCEQNLGHDTMYWYKQDSKKFLKIMFSYNNKELIINETVPNRFSPKSPDKAHLNLHINSLELGDSAVYFCASSQSPENTEAFFGQGTRLTVV.

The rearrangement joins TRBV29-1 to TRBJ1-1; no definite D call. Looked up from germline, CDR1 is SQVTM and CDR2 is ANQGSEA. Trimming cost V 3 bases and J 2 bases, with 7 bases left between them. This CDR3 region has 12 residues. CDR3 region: CSVDRTNTEAFF. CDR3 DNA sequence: TGCAGCGTTGACAGGACTAACACTGAAGCTTTCTTT.

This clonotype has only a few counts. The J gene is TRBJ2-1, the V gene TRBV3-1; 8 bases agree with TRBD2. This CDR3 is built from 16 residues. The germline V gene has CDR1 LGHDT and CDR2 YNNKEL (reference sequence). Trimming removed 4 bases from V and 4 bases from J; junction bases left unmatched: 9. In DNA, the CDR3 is TGTGCCAGCAGCCGAGGGTCCCGGGGGGGGTACAATGAGCAGTTCTTC. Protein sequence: CASSRGSRGGYNEQFF.

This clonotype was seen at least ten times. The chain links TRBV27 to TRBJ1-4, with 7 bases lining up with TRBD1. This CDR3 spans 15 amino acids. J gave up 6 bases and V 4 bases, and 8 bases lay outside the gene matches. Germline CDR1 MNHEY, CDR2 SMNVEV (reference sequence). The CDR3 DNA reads TGTGCCAGCAGTTCACAGGGGACTGGGGATGAAAAACTGTTTTTT. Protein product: CASSSQGTGDEKLFF.

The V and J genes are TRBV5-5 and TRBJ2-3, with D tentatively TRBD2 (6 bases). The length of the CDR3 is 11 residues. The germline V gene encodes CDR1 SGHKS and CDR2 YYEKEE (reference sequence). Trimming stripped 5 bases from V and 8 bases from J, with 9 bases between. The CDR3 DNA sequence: TGTGCCAGCAGGACCGGGGGTACGCAGTATTTT. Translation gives CASRTGGTQYF.

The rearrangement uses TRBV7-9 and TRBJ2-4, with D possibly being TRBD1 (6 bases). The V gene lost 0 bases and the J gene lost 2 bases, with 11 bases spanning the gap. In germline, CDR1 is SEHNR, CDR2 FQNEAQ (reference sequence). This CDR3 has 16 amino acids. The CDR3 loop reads CASSLATTGTKNIQYF. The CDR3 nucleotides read TGTGCCAGCAGCTTAGCGACGACAGGAACCAAAAACATTCAGTACTTC.

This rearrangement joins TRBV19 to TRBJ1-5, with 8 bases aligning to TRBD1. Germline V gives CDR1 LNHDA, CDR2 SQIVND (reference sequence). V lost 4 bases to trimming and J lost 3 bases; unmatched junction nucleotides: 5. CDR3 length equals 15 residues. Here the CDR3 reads CASSTAGGANQPQHF. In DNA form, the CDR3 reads TGTGCCAGTAGTACGGCAGGGGGCGCCAATCAGCCCCAGCATTTT.

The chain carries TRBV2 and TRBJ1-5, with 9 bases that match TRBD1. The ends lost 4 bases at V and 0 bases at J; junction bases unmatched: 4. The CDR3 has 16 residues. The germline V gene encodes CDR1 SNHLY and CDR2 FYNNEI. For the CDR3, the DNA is TGTGCCAGCAGTGGTGGGACAGGGTATAGCAATCAGCCCCAGCATTTT. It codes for CASSGGTGYSNQPQHF. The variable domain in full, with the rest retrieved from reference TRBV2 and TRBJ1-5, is EPEVTQTPSHQVTQMGQEVILRCVPISNHLYFYWYRQILGQKVEFLVSFYNNEISEKSEIFDDQFSVERPDGSNFTLKIRSTKLEDSAMYFCASSGGTGYSNQPQHFGDGTRLSIL.

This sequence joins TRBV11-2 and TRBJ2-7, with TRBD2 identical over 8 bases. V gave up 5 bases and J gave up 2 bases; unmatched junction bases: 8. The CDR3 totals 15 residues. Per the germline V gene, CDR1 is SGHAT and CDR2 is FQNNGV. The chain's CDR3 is CASSLQRGPTYEQYF. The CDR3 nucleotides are TGTGCCAGCAGCCTTCAGCGGGGGCCGACCTACGAGCAGTACTTC. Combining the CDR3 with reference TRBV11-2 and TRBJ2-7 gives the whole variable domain EAGVAQSPRYKIIEKRQSVAFWCNPISGHATLYWYQQILGQGPKLLIQFQNNGVVDDSQLPKDRFSAERLKGVDSTLKIQPAKLEDSAVYLCASSLQRGPTYEQYFGPGTRLTVT.

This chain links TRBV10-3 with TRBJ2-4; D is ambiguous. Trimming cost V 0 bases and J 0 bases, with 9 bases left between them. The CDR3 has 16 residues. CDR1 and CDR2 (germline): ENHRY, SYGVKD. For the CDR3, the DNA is TGTGCCATCAGTGAGTCGGCAGCTATAGCCAAAAACATTCAGTACTTC. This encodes CAISESAAIAKNIQYF.

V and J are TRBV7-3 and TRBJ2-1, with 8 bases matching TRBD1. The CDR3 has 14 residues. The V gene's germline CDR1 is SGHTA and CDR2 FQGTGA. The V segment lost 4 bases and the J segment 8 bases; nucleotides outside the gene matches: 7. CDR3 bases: TGTGCCAGCAGCTCCGGACAGGGCTGGGATGAGCAGTTCTTC. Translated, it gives CASSSGQGWDEQFF.